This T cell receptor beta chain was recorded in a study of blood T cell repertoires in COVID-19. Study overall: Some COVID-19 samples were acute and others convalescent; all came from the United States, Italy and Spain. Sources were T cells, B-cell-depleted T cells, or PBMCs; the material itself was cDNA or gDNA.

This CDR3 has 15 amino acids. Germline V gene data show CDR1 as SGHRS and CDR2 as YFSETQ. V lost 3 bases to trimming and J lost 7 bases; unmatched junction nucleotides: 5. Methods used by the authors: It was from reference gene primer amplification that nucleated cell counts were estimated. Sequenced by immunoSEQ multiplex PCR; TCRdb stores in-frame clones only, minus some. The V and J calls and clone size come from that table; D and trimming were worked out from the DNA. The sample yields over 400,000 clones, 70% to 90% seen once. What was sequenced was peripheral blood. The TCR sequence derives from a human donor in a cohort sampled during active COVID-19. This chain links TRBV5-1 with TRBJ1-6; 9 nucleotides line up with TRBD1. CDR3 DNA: TGCGCCAGCAGCTCCTGGACAGGGGCCAATTCACCCCTCCACTTT. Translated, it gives CASSSWTGANSPLHF.